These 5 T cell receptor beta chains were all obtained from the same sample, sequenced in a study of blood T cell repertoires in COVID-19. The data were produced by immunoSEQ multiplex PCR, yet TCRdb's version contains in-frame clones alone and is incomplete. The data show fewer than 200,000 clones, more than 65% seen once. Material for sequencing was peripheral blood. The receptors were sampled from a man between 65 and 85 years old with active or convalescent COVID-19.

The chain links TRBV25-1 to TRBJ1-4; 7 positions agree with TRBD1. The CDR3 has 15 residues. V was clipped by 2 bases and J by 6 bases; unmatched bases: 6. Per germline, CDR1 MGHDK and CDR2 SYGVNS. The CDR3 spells CASSEARQGYEKLFF. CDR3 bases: TGTGCCAGCAGTGAAGCTCGACAGGGTTATGAAAAACTGTTTTTT.

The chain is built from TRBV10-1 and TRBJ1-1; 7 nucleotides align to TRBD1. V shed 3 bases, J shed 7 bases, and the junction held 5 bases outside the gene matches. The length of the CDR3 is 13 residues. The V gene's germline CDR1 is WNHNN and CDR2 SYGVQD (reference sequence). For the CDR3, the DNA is TGCGCCAGCAGTGACACAGGGGTGAGTGAAGCTTTCTTT. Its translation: CASSDTGVSEAFF.

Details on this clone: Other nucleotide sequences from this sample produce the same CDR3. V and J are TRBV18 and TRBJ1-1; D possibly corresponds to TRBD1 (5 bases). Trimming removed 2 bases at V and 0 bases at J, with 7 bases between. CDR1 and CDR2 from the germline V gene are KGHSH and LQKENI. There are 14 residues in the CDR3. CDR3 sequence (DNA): TGTGCCAGCTCACCAAGGGGTCTGAACACTGAAGCTTTCTTT. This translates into CASSPRGLNTEAFF.

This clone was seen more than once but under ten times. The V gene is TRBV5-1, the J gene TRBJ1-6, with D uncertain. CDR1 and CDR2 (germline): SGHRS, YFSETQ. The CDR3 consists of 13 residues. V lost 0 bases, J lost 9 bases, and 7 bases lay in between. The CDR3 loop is CASSLAGFSPLHF. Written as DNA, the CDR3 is TGCGCCAGCAGCTTGGCAGGTTTTTCACCCCTCCACTTT.

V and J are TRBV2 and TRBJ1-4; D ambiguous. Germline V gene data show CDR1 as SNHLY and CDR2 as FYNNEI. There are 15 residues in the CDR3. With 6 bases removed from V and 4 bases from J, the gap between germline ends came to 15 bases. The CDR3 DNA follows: TGTGCCAGCAGGCCCCCCTCGGGAGGTAATGAAAAACTGTTTTTT. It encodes CASRPPSGGNEKLFF. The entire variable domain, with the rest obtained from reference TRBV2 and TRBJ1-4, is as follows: EPEVTQTPSHQVTQMGQEVILRCVPISNHLYFYWYRQILGQKVEFLVSFYNNEISEKSEIFDDQFSVERPDGSNFTLKIRSTKLEDSAMYFCASRPPSGGNEKLFFGSGTQLSVL.